This paragraph covers one T cell receptor beta chain sequence. No antigen is known for it. The junction departs from germline at one end; a sequencing error may be responsible. Vbeta (60) and Jbeta (13) primers were used in the PCR. Generated by immunoSEQ multiplex PCR, the TCRdb table keeps only in-frame clones and is missing some. The profile covers under 200,000 clones, with 81% appearing a single time and roughly 13% taken by the ten largest. The data are from a study of cytomegalovirus exposure and HLA in healthy donors. Per the germline V gene, CDR1 is SEHNR and CDR2 is FQNEAQ (reference sequence). The CDR3 runs to 16 residues. General observations from the study: It was approximately 150 TCR beta chains that were listed as cytomegalovirus-associated. Segments of the TCR beta V type were, in most cases, productive about 87% or about 30% of the time in an earlier analysis.

Input material: PBMCs. The clonotype originates from a woman in her forties or fifties in good health and CMV-seronegative. The rearrangement uses TRBV7-9 and TRBJ1-2; 9 nucleotides match TRBD1. The CDR3 spells CSSSPRTGDENYGYTF. CDR3 sequence (DNA): TGTTCCAGCAGCCCACGGACAGGGGATGAAAACTATGGCTACACCTTC.